The next 27 T cell receptor beta chains were all read from a single sample in a study of shared clonotypes between healthy human individuals. Profiling relied on immunoSEQ multiplex PCR, and the TCRdb table lists in-frame clones only, not all of them. Of more than 550,000 clones in the sample, about 90% were seen once. Material for sequencing was memory CD8+ T cells from PBMCs. Subset given: CD45RO+ cells pooled with CCR7-negative TemRA cells. The receptors stem from a man aged 18 to 29 in good health. Some clones in this sample may be carry-over from other donors' samples.

The chain employs TRBV7-9 and TRBJ2-1; 7 bases map to TRBD2. J gave up 4 bases and V 5 bases, and 8 bases lay outside the gene matches. The CDR3 loop spans 15 amino acids. Germline loops: CDR1 SEHNR, CDR2 FQNEAQ (reference sequence). DNA of the CDR3: TGTGCCAGCAGCCGGCAGGCTAGCGGATACAATGAGCAGTTCTTC. The encoded protein is CASSRQASGYNEQFF.

The chain has TRBV28 and TRBJ1-1, with no clear D. The CDR3 has 13 amino acids. Trimming took off 5 bases at V and 2 bases at J, with 9 bases between the two ends. CDR1 and CDR2 from the germline V gene are MDHEN and SYDVKM. CDR3 coding DNA: TGTGCCAGCAGTCGGGCGGAAAACACTGAAGCTTTCTTT. Translating gives CASSRAENTEAFF.

The rearrangement links TRBV28 to TRBJ2-3, with TRBD1 as a possible D gene (7 bases). The V gene's germline CDR1 is MDHEN and CDR2 SYDVKM. There are 16 residues in the CDR3. The V end was cut by 3 bases, the J end by 4 bases, with 17 bases between. CDR3: CASSFAAGGSADTQYF. CDR3 nucleotides: TGTGCCAGCAGTTTTGCGGCAGGGGGGAGCGCAGATACGCAGTATTTT.

The gene calls are TRBV10-3 and TRBJ2-1; D remains unclear. Germline V gives CDR1 ENHRY, CDR2 SYGVKD. The ends were cut back, 0 bases at V and 0 bases at J, with 9 bases in the middle. The CDR3 loop spans 16 amino acids. Written as DNA, the CDR3 is TGTGCCATCAGTGAGTCGGCGGTGAGCTCCTACAATGAGCAGTTCTTC. This encodes CAISESAVSSYNEQFF.

This sequence joins TRBV25-1 and TRBJ2-7; D possibly corresponds to TRBD2 (5 bases). CDR1 is MGHDK and CDR2 is SYGVNS in the germline V gene. Between the trimmed V and J ends, which lost 6 bases and 3 bases, there was a span of 18 bases. This CDR3 has 15 amino acids. The CDR3 DNA reads TGTGCCAGCAGCCTGAGATGGGGAGAGGGCTACGAGCAGTACTTC. Translating it yields CASSLRWGEGYEQYF.

About this clone itself: The junction and the germline gene differ at one end; a read error may be behind it. The gene calls are TRBV7-9 and TRBJ2-1, with TRBD2 matching over 7 bases. The CDR3 extends over 15 amino acids. CDR1 SEHNR and CDR2 FQNEAQ come from the germline V gene (reference sequence). The CDR3 is CASSQASGDYNEQFF. CDR3 DNA sequence: TGCGCCAGCAGCCAAGCCAGCGGGGATTACAATGAGCAGTTCTTC.

The gene calls are TRBV5-5 and TRBJ1-1; no definite D call. Germline V gene data show CDR1 as SGHKS and CDR2 as YYEKEE (reference sequence). This CDR3 is 11 amino acids long. The V end was cut by 0 bases, the J end by 7 bases, with 4 bases between. The CDR3 DNA reads as TGTGCCAGCAGCTTGGACCTTGAAGCTTTCTTT. Protein product: CASSLDLEAFF.

The J gene is TRBJ2-7, the V gene TRBV29-1, with D possibly matching TRBD2 (6 bases). Germline CDR1 reads SQVTM; CDR2 reads ANQGSEA. CDR3 length: 12 residues. Trimming removed 6 bases at V and 5 bases at J, with 14 bases between. This CDR3 is CSVRDSRDEQYF. For the CDR3, the DNA is TGCAGCGTGAGGGACTCTAGAGACGAGCAGTACTTC.

CDR3 sequence (DNA): TGTGCCAGCGGGAGTAACACCGGGGAGCTGTTTTTT. Translating it yields CASGSNTGELFF. The chain uses TRBV27 and TRBJ2-2, with a tentative D call TRBD2 (5 bases). This CDR3 has 12 amino acids. Germline V CDR1 and CDR2: MNHEY, SMNVEV (reference sequence). Deletions cut 8 bases from V and 2 bases from J, with 6 bases between.

Comments on this clone: Relative to the germline gene, one junction end is altered; a read error may explain this. The chain carries TRBV5-1 and TRBJ2-7; no firm D call. The CDR3 runs 16 residues. The V gene's germline CDR1 is SGHRS and CDR2 YFSETQ. The CDR3 DNA is TGTGCCAGCAGCTTGGTAGATGTAGTGGAAATCTACGAGCAGTACTTC. Amino acid sequence: CASSLVDVVEIYEQYF.

The V gene is TRBV5-6, the J gene TRBJ2-1, with 10 bases matching TRBD2. The CDR3 runs 14 residues. V shed 1 base and J 7 bases; nucleotides not matched to a gene: 2. Germline values: CDR1 SGHDT, CDR2 YYEEEE. CDR3 sequence: CASSLTSGMNEQFF. CDR3 nucleotide sequence: TGTGCCAGCAGCTTGACTAGCGGGATGAATGAGCAGTTCTTC.

The CDR3 here is CASSLEGGGQGYPYEQYF. In nucleotides, the CDR3 is TGTGCCAGCAGCTTAGAAGGGGGAGGGCAGGGTTATCCCTACGAGCAGTACTTC. The V and J genes are TRBV7-2 and TRBJ2-7; weak D call: TRBD2 (7 bases). Trimming took off 1 base at V and 2 bases at J, with 21 bases between the two ends. In germline, CDR1 is SGHTA, CDR2 FQGNSA. The CDR3 length is 18 residues.

This clone has only a few counts. This chain connects TRBV2 to TRBJ2-7; TRBD1 or TRBD2 may be the D gene (6 bases each). The CDR3 has 13 residues. Deletions cut 8 bases from V and 3 bases from J, with 14 bases between. Germline-derived CDR1 and CDR2 are SNHLY and FYNNEI. Written as DNA, the CDR3 is TGTGCCAGCCGGGGGCGAAGCTTCTACGAGCAGTACTTC. It codes for CASRGRSFYEQYF.

V and J are TRBV11-3 and TRBJ2-3; D not resolved. CDR1 is SGHNT and CDR2 is YENEEA in the germline V gene. The CDR3 is made up of 14 amino acids. Trimming removed 7 bases from V and 2 bases from J, with 13 bases in between. The CDR3 region is CASTRQRDTDTQYF. The CDR3 bases are TGTGCCAGCACCCGGCAGAGAGACACAGATACGCAGTATTTT.

Comments on this clone: The same CDR3 can be traced to other DNA sequences in this sample. The V and J genes are TRBV9 and TRBJ2-1; possible D gene TRBD2, 6 bases. The CDR3 runs 15 residues. The V gene lost 4 bases and the J gene lost 3 bases, with 14 bases spanning the gap. In germline, CDR1 is SGDLS, CDR2 YYNGEE. CDR3 DNA: TGTGCCAGCAGCCCCGGTTCCGGGAGCTACAATGAGCAGTTCTTC. Protein sequence: CASSPGSGSYNEQFF.

The V call is TRBV28, the J call TRBJ2-1; D possibly uses TRBD1 or TRBD2 (6 bases each). Trimming took 2 bases from V and 9 from J, leaving 17 bases between them. The CDR3 is 15 residues long. Germline-derived CDR1 and CDR2 are MDHEN and SYDVKM. CDR3 DNA: TGTGCCAGCAGTTTAGTAGGGGGGCCGGGCCTTGAGCAGTTCTTC. Protein sequence: CASSLVGGPGLEQFF.

This sequence joins TRBV28 and TRBJ2-7, with 7 positions matching TRBD1. Germline trimming cut 7 bases from V and 2 bases from J; bases unmatched to any gene: 11. This CDR3 comprises 15 residues. Germline V gives CDR1 MDHEN, CDR2 SYDVKM. The CDR3 reads CASKGAKGAAYEQYF. DNA of the CDR3: TGTGCCAGCAAGGGGGCCAAGGGGGCGGCCTACGAGCAGTACTTC.

The rearrangement uses TRBV6-1 and TRBJ2-1, with no clear D. CDR1 is MNHNS, CDR2 SASEGT, per germline. With 2 bases removed from V and 4 bases from J, the gap between germline ends came to 9 bases. The CDR3 covers 14 residues. This CDR3 reads CASSELRNYNEQFF. The CDR3 nucleotides read TGTGCCAGCAGTGAACTACGGAATTACAATGAGCAGTTCTTC.

This clone has a single count. J is TRBJ2-7 and V is TRBV29-1; a possible D gene is TRBD2 (6 bases). V was cut by 7 bases and J by 1 base, with 14 bases left in between. The CDR3 contains 13 residues. CDR1 is SQVTM, CDR2 ANQGSEA, per germline. The CDR3: CSAHPGGSYEQYF. CDR3 in DNA: TGCAGCGCCCACCCCGGGGGATCCTACGAGCAGTACTTC.

The V gene is TRBV7-9, the J gene TRBJ2-7; 7 bases are a match to TRBD2. Germline lookup yields CDR1 SEHNR and CDR2 FQNEAQ (reference sequence). V shed 1 base and J 6 bases; nucleotides not matched to a gene: 6. The CDR3 has 14 residues. The CDR3 spells CASSLEPGGFEQYF. As DNA, the CDR3 is TGTGCCAGCAGCTTAGAGCCGGGAGGATTCGAGCAGTACTTC.

V and J are TRBV29-1 and TRBJ2-7; TRBD1 matches at 9 bases. Germline V gene lookup returns CDR1 SQVTM and CDR2 ANQGSEA. The CDR3 covers 14 residues. The trim removed 6 bases at V and 4 bases at J, leaving 10 bases unmatched. CDR3 nucleotides: TGCAGCGTAGGAGGGACAGGGAGGGGATACGAGCAGTACTTC. Protein: CSVGGTGRGYEQYF.

Points on this clone: In the same sample, other DNA sequences code for this CDR3. The V call is TRBV27, the J call TRBJ2-3; no definite D call. Germline-derived CDR1 and CDR2 are MNHEY and SMNVEV (reference sequence). Trimming removed 2 bases at V and 4 bases at J, with 7 bases between. The CDR3 length is 13 residues. The CDR3 sequence is CASSLLGADTQYF. In DNA, the CDR3 is TGTGCCAGCAGTTTACTCGGAGCAGATACGCAGTATTTT.

The rearrangement uses TRBV27 and TRBJ2-2, with 9 bases matching TRBD1. The germline gives CDR1 MNHEY, CDR2 SMNVEV (reference sequence). The CDR3 runs to 16 residues. Unmatched junction bases numbered 5, after V lost 2 bases and J lost 4 bases. This CDR3 is CASSLTGTGSTGELFF. Written as DNA, the CDR3 is TGTGCCAGCAGTTTAACCGGGACAGGGTCCACCGGGGAGCTGTTTTTT.

The V gene is TRBV7-3, the J gene TRBJ2-7; 7 bases fit TRBD2. The V gene's germline CDR1 is SGHTA and CDR2 FQGTGA. The CDR3 consists of 14 residues. V lost 5 bases, J lost 1 base, and 5 bases stayed unmatched. This CDR3 reads CASSVGGGSYEQYF. The CDR3 DNA sequence: TGTGCCAGCAGCGTGGGCGGGGGTTCCTACGAGCAGTACTTC. The entire variable domain, with the rest obtained from reference TRBV7-3 and TRBJ2-7, is as follows: GAGVSQTPSNKVTEKGKYVELRCDPISGHTALYWYRQSLGQGPEFLIYFQGTGAADDSGLPNDRFFAVRPEGSVSTLKIQRTERGDSAVYLCASSVGGGSYEQYFGPGTRLTVT.

The chain is built from TRBV30 and TRBJ2-7, with D possibly being TRBD2 (5 bases). CDR1 is GTSNPN, CDR2 SVGIG, per germline (reference sequence). The CDR3 sequence is 13 residues long. Trimming removed 7 bases from V and 2 bases from J, with 15 bases in between. Here the CDR3 reads CAYNPGSAYEQYF. The CDR3 nucleotides are TGTGCCTACAATCCGGGATCAGCCTACGAGCAGTACTTC.

The CDR3, as DNA: TGTGCCAGCAGAAGAATAGCAACTAATGAAAAACTGTTTTTT. Its protein product is CASRRIATNEKLFF. The chain is built from TRBV27 and TRBJ1-4; D is unclear. Germline V gene data show CDR1 as MNHEY and CDR2 as SMNVEV (reference sequence). Between the trimmed V and J ends, which lost 6 bases and 0 bases, there was a span of 8 bases. This CDR3 contains 14 residues. Drawing the rest from reference TRBV27 and TRBJ1-4, the complete variable domain is EAQVTQNPRYLITVTGKKLTVTCSQNMNHEYMSWYRQDPGLGLRQIYYSMNVEVTDKGDVPEGYKVSRKEKRNFPLILESPSPNQTSLYFCASRRIATNEKLFFGSGTQLSVL.

This sequence joins TRBV11-3 and TRBJ2-3, with a weak D call TRBD1 (5 bases). Looked up from germline, CDR1 is SGHNT and CDR2 is YENEEA. The V end lost 2 bases, the J end lost 1 base, and 22 bases lay between the germline ends. This CDR3 spans 19 amino acids. As DNA, the CDR3 is TGTGCCAGCAGCTTAAAAGCCGGTTATGAGGACATTCGCACAGATACGCAGTATTTT. This translates into CASSLKAGYEDIRTDTQYF. The entire variable domain, with the rest obtained from reference TRBV11-3 and TRBJ2-3, is as follows: EAGVVQSPRYKIIEKKQPVAFWCNPISGHNTLYWYLQNLGQGPELLIRYENEEAVDDSQLPKDRFSAERLKGVDSTLKIQPAELGDSAVYLCASSLKAGYEDIRTDTQYFGPGTRLTVL.